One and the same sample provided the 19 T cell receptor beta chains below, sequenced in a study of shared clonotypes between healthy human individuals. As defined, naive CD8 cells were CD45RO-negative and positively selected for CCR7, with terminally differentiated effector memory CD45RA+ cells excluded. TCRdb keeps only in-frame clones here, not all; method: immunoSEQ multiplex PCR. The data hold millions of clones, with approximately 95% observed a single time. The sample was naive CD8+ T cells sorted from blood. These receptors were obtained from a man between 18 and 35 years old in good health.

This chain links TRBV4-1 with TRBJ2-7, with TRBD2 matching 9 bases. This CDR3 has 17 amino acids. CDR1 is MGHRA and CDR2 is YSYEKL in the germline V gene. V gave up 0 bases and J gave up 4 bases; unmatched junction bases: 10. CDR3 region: CASSQDVALAGDYEQYF. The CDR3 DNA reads TGCGCCAGCAGCCAAGACGTAGCTTTAGCGGGAGATTACGAGCAGTACTTC.

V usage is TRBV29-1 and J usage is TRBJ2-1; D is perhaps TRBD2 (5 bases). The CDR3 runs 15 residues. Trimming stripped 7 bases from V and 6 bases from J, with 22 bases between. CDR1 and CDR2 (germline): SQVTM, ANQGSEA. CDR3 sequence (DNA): TGCAGCGCCGACCCGGCGGGCGCGCCGGGCAATGAGCAGTTCTTC. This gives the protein CSADPAGAPGNEQFF.

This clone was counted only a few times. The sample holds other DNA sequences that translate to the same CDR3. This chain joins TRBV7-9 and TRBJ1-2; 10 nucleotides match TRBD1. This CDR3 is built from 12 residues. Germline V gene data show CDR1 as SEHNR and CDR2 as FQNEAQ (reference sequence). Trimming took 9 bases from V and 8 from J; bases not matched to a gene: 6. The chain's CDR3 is CASSGQGIGYTF. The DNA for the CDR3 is TGTGCCAGTTCGGGACAGGGGATCGGCTACACCTTC.

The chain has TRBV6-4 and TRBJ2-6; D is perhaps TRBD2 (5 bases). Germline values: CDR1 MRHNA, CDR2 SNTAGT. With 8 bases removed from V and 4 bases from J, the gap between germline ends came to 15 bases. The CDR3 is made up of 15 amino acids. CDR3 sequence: CASLSRANGANVLTF. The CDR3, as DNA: TGTGCCAGCCTTTCGCGGGCGAACGGGGCCAACGTCCTGACTTTC.

CDR3 protein: CASSFSAGAYEQYF. CDR3 bases: TGTGCCAGCAGTTTTTCTGCGGGGGCCTACGAGCAGTACTTC. V gene TRBV28 combines with J gene TRBJ2-7; the match to TRBD2 covers 7 bases. CDR3 length: 14 amino acids. J gave up 2 bases and V 3 bases, and 4 bases lay outside the gene matches. Germline CDR1 MDHEN, CDR2 SYDVKM.

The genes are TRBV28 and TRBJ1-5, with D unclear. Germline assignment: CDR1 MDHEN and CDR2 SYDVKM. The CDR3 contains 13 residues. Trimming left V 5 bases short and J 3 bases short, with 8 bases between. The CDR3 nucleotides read TGTGCCAGCAGTCCACAGTTCAATCAGCCCCAGCATTTT. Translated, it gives CASSPQFNQPQHF. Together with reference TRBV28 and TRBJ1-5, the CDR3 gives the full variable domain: DVKVTQSSRYLVKRTGEKVFLECVQDMDHENMFWYRQDPGLGLRLIYFSYDVKMKEKGDIPEGYSVSREKKERFSLILESASTNQTSMYLCASSPQFNQPQHFGDGTRLSIL.

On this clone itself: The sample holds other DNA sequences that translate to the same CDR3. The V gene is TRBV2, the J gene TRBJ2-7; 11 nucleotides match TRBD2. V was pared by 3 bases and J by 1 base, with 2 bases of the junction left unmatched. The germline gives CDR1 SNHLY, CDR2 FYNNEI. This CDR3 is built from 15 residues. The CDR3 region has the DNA TGTGCCAGCAGTGACACTAGCGGGAGTTCCTACGAGCAGTACTTC. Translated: CASSDTSGSSYEQYF.

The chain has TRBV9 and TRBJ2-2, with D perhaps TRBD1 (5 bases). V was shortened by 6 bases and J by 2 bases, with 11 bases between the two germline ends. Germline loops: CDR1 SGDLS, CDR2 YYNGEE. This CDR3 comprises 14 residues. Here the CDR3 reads CASMGQDNTGELFF. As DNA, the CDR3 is TGTGCCAGCATGGGGCAGGACAACACCGGGGAGCTGTTTTTT.

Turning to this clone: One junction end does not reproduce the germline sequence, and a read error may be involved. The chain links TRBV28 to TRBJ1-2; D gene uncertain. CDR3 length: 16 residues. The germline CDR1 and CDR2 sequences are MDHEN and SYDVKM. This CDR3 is CASRSGVEEIIVRGAF. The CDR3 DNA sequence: TGTGCCAGCAGGTCAGGAGTGGAGGAAATAATCGTCCGTGGGGCCTTC.

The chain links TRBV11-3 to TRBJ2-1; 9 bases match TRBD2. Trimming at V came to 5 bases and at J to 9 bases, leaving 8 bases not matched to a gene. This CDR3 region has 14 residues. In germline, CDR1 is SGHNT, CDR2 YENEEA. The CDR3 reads CASSVAAGGGEQFF. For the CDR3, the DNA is TGTGCCAGCAGCGTGGCGGCGGGAGGGGGTGAGCAGTTCTTC.

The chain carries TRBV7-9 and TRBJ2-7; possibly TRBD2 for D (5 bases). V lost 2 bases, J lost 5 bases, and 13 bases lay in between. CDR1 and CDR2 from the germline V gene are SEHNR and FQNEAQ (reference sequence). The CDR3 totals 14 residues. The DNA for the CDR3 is TGTGCCAGCAGCTTATCTGAGGGTGCGAACGAGCAGTACTTC. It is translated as CASSLSEGANEQYF.

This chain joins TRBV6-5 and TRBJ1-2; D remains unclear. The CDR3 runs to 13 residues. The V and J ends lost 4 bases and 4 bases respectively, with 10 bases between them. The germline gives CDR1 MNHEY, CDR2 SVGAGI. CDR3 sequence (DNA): TGTGCCAGCAGTTTCCGGGAGACCTATGGCTACACCTTC. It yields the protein CASSFRETYGYTF.

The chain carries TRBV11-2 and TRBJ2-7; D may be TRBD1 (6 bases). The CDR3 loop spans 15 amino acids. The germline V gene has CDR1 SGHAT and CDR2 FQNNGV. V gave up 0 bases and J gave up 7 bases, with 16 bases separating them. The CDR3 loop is CASSLDQGHYQEQYF. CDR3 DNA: TGTGCCAGCAGCTTAGATCAGGGACATTACCAAGAGCAGTACTTC.

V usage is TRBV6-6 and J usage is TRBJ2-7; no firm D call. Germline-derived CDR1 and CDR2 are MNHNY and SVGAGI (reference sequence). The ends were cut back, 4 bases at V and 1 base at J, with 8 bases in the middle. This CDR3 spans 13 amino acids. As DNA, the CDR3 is TGTGCCAGCAGTTTGGGGTTTTCCTACGAGCAGTACTTC. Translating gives CASSLGFSYEQYF.

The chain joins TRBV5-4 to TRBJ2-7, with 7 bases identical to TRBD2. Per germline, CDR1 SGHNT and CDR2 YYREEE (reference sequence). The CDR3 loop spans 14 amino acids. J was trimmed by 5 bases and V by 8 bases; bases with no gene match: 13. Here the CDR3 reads CASANPGRGNEQYF. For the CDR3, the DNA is TGTGCCAGTGCGAATCCTGGGAGGGGCAACGAGCAGTACTTC.

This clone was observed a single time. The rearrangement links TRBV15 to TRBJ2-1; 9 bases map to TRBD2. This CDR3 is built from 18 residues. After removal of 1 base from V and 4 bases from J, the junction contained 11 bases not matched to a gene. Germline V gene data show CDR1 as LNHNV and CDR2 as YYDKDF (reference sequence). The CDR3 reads CATSRVNLAGVTYNEQFF. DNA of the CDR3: TGTGCCACCAGCAGAGTGAACTTAGCGGGAGTTACTTACAATGAGCAGTTCTTC.

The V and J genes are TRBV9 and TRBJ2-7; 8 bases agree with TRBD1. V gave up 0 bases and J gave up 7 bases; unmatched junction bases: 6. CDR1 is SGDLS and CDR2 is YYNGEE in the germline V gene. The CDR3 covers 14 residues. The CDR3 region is CASSVGQGAEEQYF. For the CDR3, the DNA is TGTGCCAGCAGCGTAGGGCAGGGGGCAGAAGAGCAGTACTTC.

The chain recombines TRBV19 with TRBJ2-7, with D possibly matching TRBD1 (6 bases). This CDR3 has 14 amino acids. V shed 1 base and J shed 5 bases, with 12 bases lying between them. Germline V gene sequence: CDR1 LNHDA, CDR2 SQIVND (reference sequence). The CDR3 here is CASSIGSRGDEQYF. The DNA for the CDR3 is TGTGCCAGTAGTATAGGGAGCAGGGGAGACGAGCAGTACTTC. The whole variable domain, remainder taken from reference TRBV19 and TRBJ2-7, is DGGITQSPKYLFRKEGQNVTLSCEQNLNHDAMYWYRQDPGQGLRLIYYSQIVNDFQKGDIAEGYSVSREKKESFPLTVTSAQKNPTAFYLCASSIGSRGDEQYFGPGTRLTVT.

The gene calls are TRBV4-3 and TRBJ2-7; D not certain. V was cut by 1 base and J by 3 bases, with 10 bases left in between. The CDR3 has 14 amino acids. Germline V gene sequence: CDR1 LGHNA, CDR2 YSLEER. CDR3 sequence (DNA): TGCGCCAGCAGCCAAGGGGCGGCGGACTACGAGCAGTACTTC. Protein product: CASSQGAADYEQYF.